This T cell receptor (beta chain) was sequenced for a study of blood T cell repertoires in COVID-19. The overall study: PBMCs, B-cell-depleted T cells, or T cells provided the cDNA or gDNA that made up the material.

Per the authors' pipeline: Amplification of reference gene primers provided the estimated nucleated cell counts. The method was immunoSEQ multiplex PCR; TCRdb's version includes in-frame clones alone and lacks a portion of them. V, J and clone size are those of that table, while D and trimming were read from the DNA. Of around 57,000 clones listed, roughly 80% are singletons. CDR1 is MDHEN, CDR2 SYDVKM, per germline. Trimming left V 4 bases short and J 1 base short, with 5 bases between. The CDR3 length is 13 residues. The material sequenced was peripheral blood. This clonotype originated in a woman between 65 and 79 years old with acute or convalescent COVID-19. V is TRBV28 and J is TRBJ2-4; the D is unclear. In DNA, the CDR3 is TGTGCCAGCAGTTGGGCGGCCAAAAACATTCAGTACTTC. Translating it yields CASSWAAKNIQYF.